The 7 T cell receptor beta chains given below trace back to one sample, sequenced in a study of identical twins. TCRdb passed the 5' RACE reads through MiXCR, listing each CDR3 protein once. Of 200,000 to 300,000 distinct CDR3 sequences listed, over 9.5% are singletons. Sequencing used memory T cells sorted from blood. The receptors derive from a man aged 45-60 years in good health.

This clonotype was counted a few times. The chain has TRBV4-3 and TRBJ2-6; 8 bases are shared with TRBD1. Germline assignment: CDR1 LGHNA and CDR2 YSLEER. The CDR3 has 16 residues. V lost 6 bases and J lost 2; bases outside the gene matches: 6. The CDR3 loop reads CASSIDRGAGANVLTF. CDR3 DNA: TGCGCCAGCAGTATTGACAGGGGAGCTGGGGCCAACGTCCTGACTTTC.

This clonotype was found many times. This chain joins TRBV6-1 and TRBJ2-7, with D unclear. The germline V gene has CDR1 MNHNS and CDR2 SASEGT. There are 13 residues in the CDR3. Trimming took 5 bases from V and 1 from J, leaving 9 bases between them. Written as DNA, the CDR3 is TGTGCCAGCAGTCCAGGACGATCCTACGAGCAGTACTTC. It encodes CASSPGRSYEQYF.

The sample holds many counts of this clonotype. V gene TRBV20-1 combines with J gene TRBJ2-7, with D perhaps TRBD1 or TRBD2 (5 bases each). The CDR3 covers 16 residues. Germline assignment: CDR1 DFQATT and CDR2 SNEGSKA (reference sequence). V was pared by 0 bases and J by 3 bases, with 18 bases between. CDR3 sequence: CSARDRRTSAGYEQYF. CDR3 sequence (DNA): TGCAGTGCTAGAGATCGACGGACATCCGCGGGCTACGAGCAGTACTTC.

V gene TRBV20-1 combines with J gene TRBJ2-7, with D perhaps being TRBD1 or TRBD2 (5 bases each). In germline, CDR1 is DFQATT, CDR2 SNEGSKA (reference sequence). The CDR3 covers 12 residues. The CDR3 here is CRADLGVSEQYF. CDR3 nucleotide sequence: TGCAGAGCGGATCTGGGGGTCAGCGAGCAGTACTTC.

This clonotype came up many times. The V and J genes are TRBV5-1 and TRBJ1-5, with D possibly TRBD1 on 6 matching bases. The germline V and J ends were trimmed by 4 bases and 4 bases, with 12 bases remaining between them. This CDR3 has 14 amino acids. CDR1 is SGHRS, CDR2 YFSETQ, per germline. This chain's CDR3 is CASSPDSRNQPQHF. The CDR3 nucleotides are TGCGCCAGCAGCCCGGACAGCCGAAATCAGCCCCAGCATTTT. The full variable domain, its missing parts supplied by reference TRBV5-1 and TRBJ1-5, is KAGVTQTPRYLIKTRGQQVTLSCSPISGHRSVSWYQQTPGQGLQFLFEYFSETQRNKGNFPGRFSGRQFSNSRSEMNVSTLELGDSALYLCASSPDSRNQPQHFGDGTRLSIL.

This clonotype has just a few counts. CDR3 loop: CATSFGETQYF. The CDR3 DNA sequence: TGTGCCACCAGTTTTGGCGAGACCCAGTACTTC. The chain recombines TRBV24-1 with TRBJ2-5; no reliable D call. Germline V gives CDR1 KGHDR, CDR2 SFDVKD. The CDR3 is made up of 11 amino acids. V was clipped by 6 bases and J by 5 bases, with 6 bases between them.

As DNA, the CDR3 is TGCGCCAGCAGCCTCTGGCGGGGGATGAACACTGAAGCTTTCTTT. Its translation is CASSLWRGMNTEAFF. The chain is built from TRBV5-1 and TRBJ1-1; TRBD1 might be the D (5 bases). The germline V gene has CDR1 SGHRS and CDR2 YFSETQ. There are 15 residues in the CDR3. Trimming took 4 bases from V and 0 from J, leaving 13 bases between them.